This T cell receptor (beta chain) derives from a study of beta chain features in type 1 diabetes. This CDR3 comprises 14 residues. V was trimmed by 0 bases and J by 11 bases, leaving 17 bases between them. Germline V gene sequence: CDR1 SGHRS, CDR2 YFSETQ. This clone was seen once. All of the isolated RNA was reverse transcribed, so expressed TCRB transcripts were sequenced. Clones were read by immunoSEQ multiplex PCR, and TCRdb kept only the in-frame ones, dropping some. Among some 63,000 clones listed, 59% were seen once. The sequenced sample was Tregs from blood. The genes are TRBV5-1 and TRBJ1-1, with D tentatively TRBD1 (5 bases). The receptor was derived from a woman aged 18 to 35 in good health. The CDR3 DNA reads TGCGCCAGCAGCTTGGGGCAGGGTCCCGGGAGGGCTTTCTTT. This gives the protein CASSLGQGPGRAFF.